The entry that follows covers one T cell receptor (beta chain) sequence. Per the study methods: Reference gene primers were amplified, and this amplification served to estimate nucleated cell counts. The repertoire was sequenced with immunoSEQ multiplex PCR; TCRdb's copy has only in-frame clones and lacks some. Clone size and V and J calls were adopted from that table, with D and trimming inferred from the DNA. The sample lists 130,000 to 150,000 clones; over 80% were seen once. Losses at the gene ends were 0 bases for V and 3 bases for J; bases not matched to a gene: 5. CDR3 size: 15 residues. Germline CDR1 SGHKS, CDR2 YYEKEE (reference sequence). The sample originates from a study of blood T cell repertoires in COVID-19. Study background: Collection of acute and convalescent COVID-19 samples took place in the United States, Italy and Spain. The analysed material was cDNA or gDNA that came from T cells, B-cell-depleted T cells, or PBMCs.

The origin of this receptor is a man aged 50 or older who had recovered from COVID-19. The V and J genes are TRBV5-5 and TRBJ2-7, with TRBD2 identical over 8 bases. Sequencing was done on a sample of peripheral blood. The CDR3 sequence is CASSLDLAGIYEQYF. Written as DNA, the CDR3 is TGTGCCAGCAGCTTGGATCTAGCGGGTATCTACGAGCAGTACTTC.